The 10 T cell receptor beta chains reported below all come from one sample, sequenced in a study of tissue T cells after allogeneic stem cell transplantation. Profiling relied on immunoSEQ multiplex PCR, and the TCRdb table lists in-frame clones only, not all of them. The repertoire holds 25,000 to 35,000 clones, with about 85% as singletons. Sample: blood, taken before transplantation. The receptors derive from a woman aged 18 to 55 who later had graft-versus-host disease after an allogeneic stem cell transplant.

The J gene is TRBJ1-1, the V gene TRBV14; a weak D match, TRBD1 (6 bases). The CDR3 sequence is 14 residues long. Per the germline V gene, CDR1 is SGHDN and CDR2 is FVKESK. V lost 2 bases and J lost 7, with 14 bases in between. The CDR3 bases are TGTGCCAGCAGCCAAATCGGGACACGCGGTGAAGCTTTCTTT. Encoded protein: CASSQIGTRGEAFF.

The rearrangement joins TRBV3-1 (or the pseudogene TRBV3-2) to TRBJ1-2; 7 nucleotides agree with TRBD1. The trim removed 0 bases at V and 3 bases at J, leaving 4 bases unmatched. There are 15 residues in the CDR3. Germline V gene sequence: CDR1 LGHDT, CDR2 YNNKEL (reference sequence). In DNA, the CDR3 is TGTGCCAGCAGCCAAGACGAAACAGGGGACTATGGCTACACCTTC. It specifies CASSQDETGDYGYTF.

The chain recombines TRBV14 with TRBJ2-5; no firm D call. Germline assignment: CDR1 SGHDN and CDR2 FVKESK. Trimming shortened V by 1 base and J by 5 bases, and 11 bases separated the two germline ends. This CDR3 region has 14 residues. The CDR3 sequence: CASSQGGRPETQYF. CDR3 in DNA: TGTGCCAGCAGCCAAGGGGGTAGGCCGGAGACCCAGTACTTC.

This sequence joins TRBV18 and TRBJ2-3; TRBD1 agrees at 7 bases. The J segment lost 1 base and the V segment lost 2 bases, leaving 9 bases of the junction unmatched. Looked up from germline, CDR1 is KGHSH and CDR2 is LQKENI. This CDR3 has 17 residues. CDR3 DNA sequence: TGTGCCAGCTCACCAAGAGGACAGGCGACGGGCACAGATACGCAGTATTTT. It codes for CASSPRGQATGTDTQYF. Together with reference TRBV18 and TRBJ2-3, the CDR3 gives the full variable domain: NAGVMQNPRHLVRRRGQEARLRCSPMKGHSHVYWYRQLPEEGLKFMVYLQKENIIDESGMPKERFSAEFPKEGPSILRIQQVVRGDSAAYFCASSPRGQATGTDTQYFGPGTRLTVL.

The chain combines TRBV28 with TRBJ2-7; a weak D match, TRBD1 (6 bases). The CDR3 consists of 14 residues. Germline CDR1 MDHEN, CDR2 SYDVKM. Trimming removed 7 bases from V and 2 bases from J, with 15 bases in between. CDR3 amino acids: CASTQGRTTYEQYF. The DNA of the CDR3 is TGTGCCAGCACCCAGGGGAGAACGACCTACGAGCAGTACTTC.

The J gene is TRBJ2-1, the V gene TRBV11-2; no clear D gene. The V end was cut by 1 base, the J end by 6 bases, with 4 bases between. The CDR3 length is 12 residues. Per germline, CDR1 SGHAT and CDR2 FQNNGV. CDR3 bases: TGTGCCAGCAGCTTAGGTCGCAATGAGCAGTTCTTC. Translation: CASSLGRNEQFF.

The J gene is TRBJ2-3, the V gene TRBV18; no clear D. This CDR3 is built from 14 residues. The germline V gene encodes CDR1 KGHSH and CDR2 LQKENI. The germline V and J ends were trimmed by 4 bases and 2 bases, with 10 bases remaining between them. The CDR3 DNA reads as TGTGCCAGCTCACGTCAGCGAGACACAGATACGCAGTATTTT. Protein: CASSRQRDTDTQYF.

This sequence joins TRBV15 and TRBJ1-4; D not resolved. This CDR3 has 14 amino acids. V was pared by 1 base and J by 8 bases, with 11 bases between. Germline loops: CDR1 LNHNV, CDR2 YYDKDF (reference sequence). The CDR3 bases are TGTGCCACCAGCAGAGGTCAGATTGGAGAAAAACTGTTTTTT. It yields the protein CATSRGQIGEKLFF.

The chain is built from TRBV29-1 and TRBJ2-1, with 12 bases that match TRBD2. Per the germline V gene, CDR1 is SQVTM and CDR2 is ANQGSEA. This CDR3 is built from 15 residues. Unmatched junction bases numbered 4, after V lost 3 bases and J lost 4 bases. This chain's CDR3 is CSVDWLAGGYNEQFF. The CDR3 DNA sequence: TGCAGCGTTGACTGGCTAGCGGGAGGGTACAATGAGCAGTTCTTC.

The J gene is TRBJ2-3, the V gene TRBV12-3 or TRBV12-4; D is uncertain. This CDR3 has 12 residues. With 2 bases removed from V and 5 bases from J, the gap between germline ends came to 5 bases. The CDR3: CASSLSLDTQYF. CDR3 sequence (DNA): TGTGCCAGCAGTTTAAGCTTAGATACGCAGTATTTT.